This T cell receptor (beta chain) was retrieved from a study of CD8 T cells in Susac syndrome (dated 2019 in TCRdb). Background for the entire study: Of the Susac syndrome patients who were sequenced, about six had clinically active disease and about eight were in clinical remission. At the time of blood withdrawal, Susac syndrome patients were either therapy-naive, taking corticosteroids (with some also receiving IVIg), or on IVIg alone. The study used repertoire sequencing to test whether antigen drove CD8+ T cell activation and differentiation in Susac syndrome. Results and caveats for the whole study, not just this receptor: The number of individuals in the TCR sequencing and HLA analysis was recognized as being relatively small. In patients with Susac syndrome, the CD4+ T cell repertoire showed no detectable clonal expansion.

Remarks on this clonotype: What this receptor recognizes is not known. No much larger clone is present one base from it, and per-base qualities are unavailable.

RNA was extracted with the RNeasy kit and roughly 0.45 to 1 ug was reverse transcribed using random hexamers. TCR beta CDR3 regions were amplified with the immunoSEQ multiplex PCR assay covering 54 Vbeta and 13 Jbeta segments. To correct PCR amplification bias, a synthetic template baseline was used for both primer optimization and computational correction. For the original study's pipeline: Reads were annotated to V, D and J genes according to IMGT and were analyzed with immunoSEQ Analyzer, with only productive sequences retained. To calculate clonality, Shannon entropy was normalized by log2 of the number of productive unique sequences and then subtracted from one. For each patient and control, public and private clones were evaluated within the 100 most prevalent clones. Clones were defined as Susac-specific when absent from the healthy and MS cohorts, from approximately 1,100 published viral clones and from other ImmuneACCESS disease sequences. TCRdb cleaned the public reads at Q25 with fastp, built clones with MiXCR and kept in-frame beta chains. Each entry merges the rows of one CDR3 protein and shows their most common DNA and genes. The V and J calls shown here were made by TCRdb, not taken from the authors' results. The sample contains around 150,000 distinct CDR3 sequences, over 90% of them found a single time. The ten largest clones represent roughly 0.14% of the sample.

Taken from cysteine to phenylalanine, the CDR3 has 14 residues. The DNA shown is the 42-base CDR3, in frame from base 1. Looking up the germline V gene yields CDR1 SGDLS and CDR2 YYNGEE. V is cut back by 4 bases and J by 2 bases, with 5 bases in the junction unmatched. Peripheral blood CD8+ and CD4+ T cells from healthy donors, Susac syndrome patients and multiple sclerosis patients were profiled by high-throughput TCR beta sequencing. Susac syndrome patients met recently defined diagnostic criteria for definite or probable disease. Bulk CD8+ and CD4+ T cells were purified magnetically by negative isolation, whereas CD8+ TEMRA cells were enriched by FACS. Blood was drawn into EDTA tubes, processed within 24 hours, and PBMCs were isolated by density gradient centrifugation. PBMCs destined for TCR sequencing were cryopreserved in liquid nitrogen and later thawed in a 37 °C water bath. The sorted or isolated CD4+, CD8+ and CD8+ TEMRA cells reached a purity of at least 90%.

This sequence originates from a human donor with Susac syndrome. The receptor chain draws on TRBV9 and TRBJ2-5; TRBD1 agrees with 7 junctional bases. Sequencing was performed on CD4+ T cells from PBMCs. CDR3 sequence: CASSTTGLQETQYF. The nucleotide sequence is given as TGTGCCAGCAGCACGACAGGGCTGCAAGAGACCCAGTACTTC.